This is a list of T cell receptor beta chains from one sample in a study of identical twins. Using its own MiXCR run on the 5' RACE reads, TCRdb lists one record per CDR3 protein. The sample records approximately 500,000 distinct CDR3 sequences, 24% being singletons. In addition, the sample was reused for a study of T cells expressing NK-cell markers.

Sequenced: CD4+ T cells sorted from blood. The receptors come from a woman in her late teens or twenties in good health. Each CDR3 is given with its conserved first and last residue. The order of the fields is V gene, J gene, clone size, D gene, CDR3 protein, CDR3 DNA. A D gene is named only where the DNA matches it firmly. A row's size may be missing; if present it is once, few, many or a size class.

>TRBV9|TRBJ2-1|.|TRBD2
CASSKFRTSGKNGDNEQFF
TGTGCCAGCTCTAAATTCAGGACTAGCGGGAAAAATGGTGACAATGAGCAGTTCTTC
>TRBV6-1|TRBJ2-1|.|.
CASRFDRYNEQFF
TGTGCCAGCAGGTTCGACCGGTACAATGAGCAGTTCTTC
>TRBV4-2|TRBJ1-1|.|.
CASSQETWGLIPEAFF
TGTGCCAGCAGCCAAGAGACGTGGGGCCTTATCCCTGAAGCTTTCTTT
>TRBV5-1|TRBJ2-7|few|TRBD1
CASTPDRGRDEQYF
TGCGCCAGCACCCCGGACAGGGGGCGAGACGAGCAGTACTTC
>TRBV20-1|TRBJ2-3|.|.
CSARVFQRPSTDTQYF
TGCAGTGCTAGAGTTTTTCAGCGCCCTAGCACAGATACGCAGTATTTT
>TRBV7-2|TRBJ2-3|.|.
CASSSSSKADTQYF
TGTGCCAGCAGCTCCTCTAGCAAGGCAGATACGCAGTATTTT
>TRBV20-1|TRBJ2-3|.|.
CSAERDTQYF
TGCAGTGCGGAGAGGGATACGCAGTATTTT
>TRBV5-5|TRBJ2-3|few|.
CASSSDRDNTDTQYF
TGTGCCAGCAGCTCGGACCGGGACAACACAGATACGCAGTATTTT
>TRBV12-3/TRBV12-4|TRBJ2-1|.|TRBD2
CASSPPLAGGSNEQFF
TGTGCCAGCAGTCCTCCCTTAGCGGGGGGGAGCAATGAGCAGTTCTTC
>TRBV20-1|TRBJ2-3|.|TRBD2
CSARGLDTDTQYF
TGCAGTGCTAGGGGACTAGACACAGATACGCAGTATTTT
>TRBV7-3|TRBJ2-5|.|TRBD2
CASSSGRGETQYF
TGTGCCAGCAGCTCCGGGAGGGGGGAGACCCAGTACTTC
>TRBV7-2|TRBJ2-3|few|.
CASSIIRTDTQYF
TGTGCCAGCAGCATTATCCGCACAGATACGCAGTATTTT
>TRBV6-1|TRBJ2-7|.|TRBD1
CASTLRGLIHEQYF
TGTGCCAGCACACTAAGGGGGCTAATCCACGAGCAGTACTTC
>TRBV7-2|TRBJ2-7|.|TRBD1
CASSPTGTGHYEQYF
TGTGCCAGCAGCCCGACCGGGACAGGACACTACGAGCAGTACTTC
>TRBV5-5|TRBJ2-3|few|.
CASSLGGGPRDTQYF
TGTGCCAGCAGCTTGGGGGGGGGCCCACGAGATACGCAGTATTTT
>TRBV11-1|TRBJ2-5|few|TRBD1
CASSNRQGQETQYF
TGTGCCAGCAGCAACCGACAGGGGCAAGAGACCCAGTACTTC
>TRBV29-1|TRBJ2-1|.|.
CSVSVGASYNEQFF
TGCAGCGTTTCAGTAGGGGCCTCCTACAATGAGCAGTTCTTC
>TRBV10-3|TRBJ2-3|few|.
CAISEGLSSGGTDTQYF
TGTGCCATCAGTGAAGGGTTGTCCAGCGGAGGCACAGATACGCAGTATTTT
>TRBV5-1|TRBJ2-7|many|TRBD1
CASSSGQSYEQYF
TGTGCCAGCAGTTCGGGACAGTCCTACGAGCAGTACTTC
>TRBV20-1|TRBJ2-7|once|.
CSATYKSYEQYF
TGCAGTGCTACCTACAAGTCCTACGAGCAGTACTTC
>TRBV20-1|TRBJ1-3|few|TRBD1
CSARDRTGVDTIYF
TGCAGTGCTAGAGATCGGACAGGGGTGGACACCATATATTTT
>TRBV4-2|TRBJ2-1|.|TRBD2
CASSQPAGTSGNEQFF
TGTGCCAGCAGCCAACCCGCCGGGACTAGCGGGAATGAGCAGTTCTTC
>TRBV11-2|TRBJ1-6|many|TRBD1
CASSPRTGGSSYNSPLHF
TGTGCCAGCAGCCCCAGGACAGGGGGAAGCTCCTATAATTCACCCCTCCACTTT
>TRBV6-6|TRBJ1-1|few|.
CASALTKAFF
TGTGCCAGCGCATTGACTAAAGCTTTCTTT
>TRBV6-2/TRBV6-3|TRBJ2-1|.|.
CASRPHHNRRDNEQFF
TGTGCCAGCAGACCACACCACAACCGCCGGGACAATGAGCAGTTCTTC
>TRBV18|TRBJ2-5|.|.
CASSSRDTGQETQYF
TGTGCCAGCTCATCCCGGGACACCGGTCAAGAGACCCAGTACTTC
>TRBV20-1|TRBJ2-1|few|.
CSARSRAKGYNEQFF
TGCAGTGCTAGAAGCAGGGCGAAAGGGTACAATGAGCAGTTCTTC
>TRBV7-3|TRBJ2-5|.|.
CASSLTVRGRETQYF
TGTGCCAGCAGCTTAACCGTCAGAGGTCGAGAGACCCAGTACTTC
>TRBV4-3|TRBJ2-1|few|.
CASSQDIRNNEQFF
TGCGCCAGCAGCCAAGATATCCGGAACAATGAGCAGTTCTTC
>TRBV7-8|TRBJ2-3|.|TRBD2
CASSLAPSGRVTDTQYF
TGTGCCAGCAGCTTAGCGCCCAGCGGGAGGGTCACAGATACGCAGTATTTT
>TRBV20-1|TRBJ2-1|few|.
CSARWNNNEQFF
TGCAGTGCTAGATGGAATAACAATGAGCAGTTCTTC
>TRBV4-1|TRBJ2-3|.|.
CASSQDREGQDTQYF
TGCGCCAGCAGCCAGGACAGGGAGGGTCAAGATACGCAGTATTTT
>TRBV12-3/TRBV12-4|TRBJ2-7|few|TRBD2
CASSPLGRALSGEQYF
TGTGCCAGCAGCCCACTAGGGAGGGCTCTGTCGGGCGAGCAGTACTTC
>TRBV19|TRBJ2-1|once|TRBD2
CASSIPAMRGGMYNEQFF
TGTGCCAGTAGTATCCCCGCGATGCGGGGGGGCATGTACAATGAGCAGTTCTTC
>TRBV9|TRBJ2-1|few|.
CASSPRTSYNEQFF
TGTGCCAGCAGCCCTCGGACATCCTACAATGAGCAGTTCTTC
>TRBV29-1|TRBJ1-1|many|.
CSVITRRGVGTEAFF
TGCAGCGTGATAACAAGAAGGGGAGTCGGCACTGAAGCTTTCTTT
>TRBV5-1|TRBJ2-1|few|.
CASSLTGWDGEQFF
TGCGCCAGCAGCTTGACCGGGTGGGACGGTGAGCAGTTCTTC
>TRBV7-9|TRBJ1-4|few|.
CASSLRSRIGEKLFF
TGTGCCAGCAGCTTACGGAGTCGGATAGGGGAAAAACTGTTTTTT
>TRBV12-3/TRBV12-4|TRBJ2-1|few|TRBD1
CASSWGQGTSNEQFF
TGTGCCAGCAGTTGGGGACAGGGAACATCCAATGAGCAGTTCTTC
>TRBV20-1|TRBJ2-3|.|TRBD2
CSARDPSGRAPGAQYF
TGCAGTGCTAGAGATCCGAGCGGGAGGGCCCCGGGCGCGCAGTATTTT
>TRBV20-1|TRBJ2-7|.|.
CSASVWDSSYEQYF
TGCAGTGCTAGCGTTTGGGACTCCTCATACGAGCAGTACTTC
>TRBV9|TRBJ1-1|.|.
CASSVAGNTEAFF
TGTGCCAGCAGCGTCGCTGGGAACACTGAAGCTTTCTTT
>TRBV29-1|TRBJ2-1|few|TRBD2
CSVLTSGGPPSGNNEQFF
TGCAGCGTTCTCACTAGCGGGGGGCCTCCAAGCGGCAACAATGAGCAGTTCTTC
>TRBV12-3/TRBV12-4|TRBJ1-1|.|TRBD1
CASRGDRERNTEAFF
TGTGCCAGCAGAGGGGACAGAGAAAGGAACACTGAAGCTTTCTTT
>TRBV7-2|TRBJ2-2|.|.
CASSLVGWGNTGELFF
TGTGCCAGCAGCTTAGTCGGTTGGGGTAACACCGGGGAGCTGTTTTTT